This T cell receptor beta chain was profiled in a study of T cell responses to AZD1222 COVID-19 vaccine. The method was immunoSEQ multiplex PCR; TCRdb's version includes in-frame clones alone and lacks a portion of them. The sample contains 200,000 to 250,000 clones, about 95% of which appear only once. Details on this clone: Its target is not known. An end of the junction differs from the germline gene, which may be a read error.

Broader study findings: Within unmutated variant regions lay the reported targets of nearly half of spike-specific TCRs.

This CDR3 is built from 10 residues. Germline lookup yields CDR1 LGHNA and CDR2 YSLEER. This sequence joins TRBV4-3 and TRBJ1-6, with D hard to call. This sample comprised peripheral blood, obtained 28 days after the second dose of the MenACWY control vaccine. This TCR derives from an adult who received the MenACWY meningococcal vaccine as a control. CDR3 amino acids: CASSQGGPYF. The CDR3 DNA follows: TGCGCCAGCAGCCAAGGAGGCCCTTACTTT.